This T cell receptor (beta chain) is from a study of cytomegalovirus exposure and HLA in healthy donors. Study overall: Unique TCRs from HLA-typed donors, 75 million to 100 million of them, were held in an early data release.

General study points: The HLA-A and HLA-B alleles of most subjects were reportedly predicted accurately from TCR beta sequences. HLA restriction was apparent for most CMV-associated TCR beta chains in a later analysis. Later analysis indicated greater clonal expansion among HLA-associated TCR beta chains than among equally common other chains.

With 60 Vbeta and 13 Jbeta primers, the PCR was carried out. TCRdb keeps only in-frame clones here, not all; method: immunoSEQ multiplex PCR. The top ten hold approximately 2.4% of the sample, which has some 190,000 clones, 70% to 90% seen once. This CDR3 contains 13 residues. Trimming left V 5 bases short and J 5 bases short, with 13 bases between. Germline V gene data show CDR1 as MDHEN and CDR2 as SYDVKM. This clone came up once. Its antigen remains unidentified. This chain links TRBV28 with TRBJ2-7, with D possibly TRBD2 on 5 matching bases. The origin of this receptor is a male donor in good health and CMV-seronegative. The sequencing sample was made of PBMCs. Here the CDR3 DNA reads TGTGCCAGCAGTCCCCGTGAGGGCGACGAGCAGTACTTC. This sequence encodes CASSPREGDEQYF.